This T cell receptor (beta chain) is from a study of T cells in Graves' hyperthyroidism and ophthalmopathy. There are 15 residues in the CDR3. Losses at the gene ends were 0 bases for V and 4 bases for J; bases not matched to a gene: 4. CDR1 and CDR2 from the germline V gene are SGHRS and YFSETQ. TCR beta CDR3 regions were amplified from RNA transcripts. A set of HTBI primers served as the primers for a first-round RT-PCR of the TCR CDR3. TCRdb reprocessed the multiplex PCR reads via MiXCR and lists one record per CDR3 protein. The sample holds around 360,000 distinct CDR3 sequences, roughly 15% seen once. From 10 ml of fresh peripheral blood, PBMCs were isolated.

Material: blood. The chain carries TRBV5-1 and TRBJ1-3, with 7 nucleotides matching TRBD1. This receptor was obtained from a woman aged 55-70 years with Graves' ophthalmopathy. The CDR3, as DNA: TGCGCCAGCAGCTTGGCACAGGGGACGGGAAACACCATATATTTT. It specifies CASSLAQGTGNTIYF.